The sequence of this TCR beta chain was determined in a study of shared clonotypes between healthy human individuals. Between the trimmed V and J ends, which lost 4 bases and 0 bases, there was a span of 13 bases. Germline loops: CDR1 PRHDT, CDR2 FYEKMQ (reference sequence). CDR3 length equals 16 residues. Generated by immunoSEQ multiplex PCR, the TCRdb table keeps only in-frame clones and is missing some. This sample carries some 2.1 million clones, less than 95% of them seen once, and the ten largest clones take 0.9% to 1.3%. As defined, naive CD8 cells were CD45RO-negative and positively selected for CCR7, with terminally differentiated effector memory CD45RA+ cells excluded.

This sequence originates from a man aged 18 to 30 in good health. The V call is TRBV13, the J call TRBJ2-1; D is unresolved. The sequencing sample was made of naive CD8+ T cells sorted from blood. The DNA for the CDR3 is TGTGCCAGCAGCTCCAACACGCCAAGCTCCTACAATGAGCAGTTCTTC. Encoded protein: CASSSNTPSSYNEQFF.